Following are 2 T cell receptor beta chains from one sample sequenced in a study of OX40 agonist ivuxolimab in advanced cancers. Method: immunoSEQ multiplex PCR; TCRdb's copy keeps in-frame clones and lacks some. The repertoire consists of about 82,000 clones, with almost 90% occurring once and the leading ten covering less than 0.85%. Material: CD4+ or CD8+ T cells sorted from blood, obtained in a trial of the OX40 agonist ivuxolimab. The receptors were sampled from an adult with an advanced solid tumor such as melanoma, head and neck, liver or kidney cancer.

The chain has TRBV10-3 and TRBJ2-7; TRBD1 agrees at 9 bases. Trimming cost V 4 bases and J 4 bases; bases outside gene matches: 14. Per germline, CDR1 ENHRY and CDR2 SYGVKD. This CDR3 has 17 residues. The CDR3 spells CAISGVRSGTGLYEQYF. CDR3 DNA: TGTGCCATCAGTGGAGTCCGATCCGGGACAGGGTTGTACGAGCAGTACTTC.

The V and J genes are TRBV14 and TRBJ2-3; D gene ambiguous. CDR1 and CDR2 (germline): SGHDN, FVKESK. Deletions cut 4 bases from V and 3 bases from J, with 8 bases between. The CDR3 is 13 amino acids. In DNA, the CDR3 is TGTGCCAGCAGCCCCTACCTTACAGATACGCAGTATTTT. Translating gives CASSPYLTDTQYF.